Shown below are 9 T cell receptor beta chains from a single sample sequenced in a study of blood T cell repertoires in COVID-19. TCRdb's copy holds only in-frame clones and misses some; the assay was immunoSEQ multiplex PCR. This table has about 76,000 clones, 86% appearing once. Sequenced material: peripheral blood. The origin of the receptors is a human donor in a cohort sampled during active COVID-19.

The chain employs TRBV6-5 and TRBJ1-5; 7 bases are a match to TRBD1. The germline CDR1 and CDR2 sequences are MNHEY and SVGAGI. The CDR3 is made up of 13 amino acids. V shed 6 bases, J shed 5 bases, and the junction held 4 bases outside the gene matches. In DNA, the CDR3 is TGTGCCAGCAGAAAGGGGGCCCATCAGCCCCAGCATTTT. This gives the protein CASRKGAHQPQHF.

The chain has TRBV9 and TRBJ2-3; 7 positions match TRBD2. With 3 bases clipped from V and 6 bases from J, the junction kept 10 bases outside the gene matches. Germline V CDR1 and CDR2: SGDLS, YYNGEE. The CDR3 sequence is 15 residues long. The DNA for the CDR3 is TGTGCCAGCAGCGGGGGCCAGGGAGGGGTCGATACGCAGTATTTT. This translates into CASSGGQGGVDTQYF.

The rearrangement uses TRBV28 and TRBJ2-1; D might be TRBD1 (5 bases). Germline V gene data show CDR1 as MDHEN and CDR2 as SYDVKM. Trimming left V 2 bases short and J 15 bases short, with 17 bases between. CDR3 size: 13 residues. The CDR3 here is CASSLRTSGLGFF. DNA of the CDR3: TGTGCCAGCAGTTTAAGGACGTCAGGGCTTGGGTTCTTC.

The gene calls are TRBV29-1 and TRBJ2-5, with 15 bases that match TRBD2. Germline V gene lookup returns CDR1 SQVTM and CDR2 ANQGSEA. The CDR3 loop spans 16 amino acids. With 7 bases clipped from V and 1 base from J, the junction kept 7 bases outside the gene matches. The CDR3 DNA reads TGCAGCGCCTCCGGGACTAGCGGGAGGACCCAAGAGACCCAGTACTTC. Protein sequence: CSASGTSGRTQETQYF.

V is TRBV24-1 and J is TRBJ1-2, with TRBD1 matching over 7 bases. After removal of 7 bases from V and 3 bases from J, the junction contained 1 base not matched to a gene. The germline gives CDR1 KGHDR, CDR2 SFDVKD. The CDR3 has 12 residues. The CDR3 is CATSTGDYGYTF. In DNA, the CDR3 is TGTGCCACCAGCACAGGGGACTATGGCTACACCTTC.

The chain uses TRBV6-5 and TRBJ1-6; 7 positions match TRBD1. V gave up 7 bases and J gave up 4 bases; unmatched junction bases: 4. There are 14 residues in the CDR3. The germline V gene has CDR1 MNHEY and CDR2 SVGAGI. Here the CDR3 DNA reads TGTGCCAGCACCGTGACAGGGTATAATTCACCCCTCCACTTT. Translated, it gives CASTVTGYNSPLHF.

The chain joins TRBV9 to TRBJ2-1; the D is unclear. Looked up from germline, CDR1 is SGDLS and CDR2 is YYNGEE. V was clipped by 0 bases and J by 12 bases, with 13 bases between them. There are 13 residues in the CDR3. CDR3 DNA: TGTGCCAGCAGCGTAGATCCGTCTCCACTGCAGTTCTTC. This encodes CASSVDPSPLQFF.

V and J are TRBV19 and TRBJ2-2; the match to TRBD2 covers 7 bases. Germline CDR1 reads LNHDA; CDR2 reads SQIVND (reference sequence). The CDR3 loop spans 15 amino acids. The junction had 10 bases not matched to a gene; V was cut back by 10 bases and J by 2 bases. The CDR3: CATLSGGRNTGELFF. The CDR3, as DNA: TGTGCCACGCTCTCGGGAGGCCGAAACACCGGGGAGCTGTTTTTT.

The V and J genes are TRBV19 and TRBJ1-1; D unclear. V was clipped by 4 bases and J by 3 bases, with 6 bases between them. This CDR3 is built from 12 residues. CDR1 LNHDA and CDR2 SQIVND come from the germline V gene (reference sequence). DNA for the CDR3: TGTGCCAGTAGTAATAGTTACACTGAAGCTTTCTTT. This encodes CASSNSYTEAFF.